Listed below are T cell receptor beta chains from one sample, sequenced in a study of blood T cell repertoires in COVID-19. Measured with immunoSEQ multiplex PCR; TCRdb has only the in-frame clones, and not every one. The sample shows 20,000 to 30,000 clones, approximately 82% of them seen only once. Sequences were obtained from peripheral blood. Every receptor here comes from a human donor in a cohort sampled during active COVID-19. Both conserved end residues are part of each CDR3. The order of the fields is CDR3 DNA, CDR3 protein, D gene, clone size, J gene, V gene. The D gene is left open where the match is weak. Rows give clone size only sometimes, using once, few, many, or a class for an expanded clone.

DNA: TGTGCCAGCAGCCCAGCCGGGACAGGGTTCTACGAGCAGTACTTC
CDR3: CASSPAGTGFYEQYF
D: TRBD1
size: NA
J: TRBJ2-7
V: TRBV9

DNA: TGTGCCAGCAGTAGGGGACAGAGCAATCAGCCCCAGCATTTT
CDR3: CASSRGQSNQPQHF
D: TRBD1
size: NA
J: TRBJ1-5
V: TRBV2

DNA: TGTGCCAGCAGCATACAGGGGGCCCCTACCTATGGCTACACCTTC
CDR3: CASSIQGAPTYGYTF
D: TRBD1
size: NA
J: TRBJ1-2
V: TRBV7-2

DNA: TGTGCCAGCAGCAGGGGTCCGGGAGGGCCATCTGGAAACACCATATATTTT
CDR3: CASSRGPGGPSGNTIYF
D: NA
size: NA
J: TRBJ1-3
V: TRBV7-3

DNA: TGCGCCAGCAGCCAAGACTGGGGGACAGGGATAGACTATGGCTACACCTTC
CDR3: CASSQDWGTGIDYGYTF
D: TRBD1
size: NA
J: TRBJ1-2
V: TRBV4-3

DNA: TGTGCCAGCCAGCTTGGGACAGGGAGCCCGAACACTGAAGCTTTCTTT
CDR3: CASQLGTGSPNTEAFF
D: TRBD1
size: NA
J: TRBJ1-1
V: TRBV7-8

DNA: TGTGCCAGCAGGGGGATAGCGGGAGGTTTTCTCAATGAGCAGTTCTTC
CDR3: CASRGIAGGFLNEQFF
D: TRBD2
size: NA
J: TRBJ2-1
V: TRBV27

DNA: TGCAGCGTTGAACCCTCTGGACAGGGCTCCTACGAGCAGTACTTC
CDR3: CSVEPSGQGSYEQYF
D: TRBD1
size: large
J: TRBJ2-7
V: TRBV29-1

DNA: TGTGCCAGCAGCGCCCCAGGGGCGCGACCCAATGAGCAGTTCTTC
CDR3: CASSAPGARPNEQFF
D: NA
size: NA
J: TRBJ2-1
V: TRBV7-9

DNA: TGCGCCAGCAGCTTGGTCGGGAGGGCCCGGGGGAACATTCAGTACTTC
CDR3: CASSLVGRARGNIQYF
D: TRBD2
size: NA
J: TRBJ2-4
V: TRBV5-1

DNA: TGCGCCAGCAGCTACCGGGACAGGGGGGCCGGAAACATTCAGTACTTC
CDR3: CASSYRDRGAGNIQYF
D: TRBD1
size: NA
J: TRBJ2-4
V: TRBV4-3

DNA: TGTGCCAGCTCACCAGAGAGGACAGGGGTCAACACCGGGGAGCTGTTTTTT
CDR3: CASSPERTGVNTGELFF
D: TRBD1
size: NA
J: TRBJ2-2
V: TRBV18

DNA: TGTGCCAGCAGACAACAGGGGCAAGAGACCCAGTACTTC
CDR3: CASRQQGQETQYF
D: TRBD1
size: once
J: TRBJ2-5
V: TRBV28

DNA: TGTGCCAGTAGTATGGGGGGGATGAACACTGAAGCTTTCTTT
CDR3: CASSMGGMNTEAFF
D: NA
size: NA
J: TRBJ1-1
V: TRBV19

DNA: TGTGCCAGCAGCCAAGTCGTCAGCTATGGCTACACCTTC
CDR3: CASSQVVSYGYTF
D: NA
size: NA
J: TRBJ1-2
V: TRBV3-1/TRBV3-2

DNA: TGTGCCAGCAGCTTGGCTCCCAGAAACAATCAGCCCCAGCATTTT
CDR3: CASSLAPRNNQPQHF
D: NA
size: few
J: TRBJ1-5
V: TRBV5-5

DNA: TGTGCCAGCAGCGGGACAGGGTATTCACCCCAGCATTTT
CDR3: CASSGTGYSPQHF
D: TRBD1
size: few
J: TRBJ1-5
V: TRBV6-2/TRBV6-3

DNA: TGTGCCAGCGGGACAAGAAACTATGGCTACACCTTC
CDR3: CASGTRNYGYTF
D: NA
size: NA
J: TRBJ1-2
V: TRBV2

DNA: TGTGCCAGCTCACCACCTCAGGGGGTCTATGGCTACACCTTC
CDR3: CASSPPQGVYGYTF
D: TRBD1
size: NA
J: TRBJ1-2
V: TRBV18

DNA: TGTGCCAGCAGTTTAGCGGGGGAGACCCAGTACTTC
CDR3: CASSLAGETQYF
D: NA
size: NA
J: TRBJ2-5
V: TRBV27

DNA: TGCGCCAGCAGTCAAACTAGCGGGAGAGGGTACGAGCAGTACTTC
CDR3: CASSQTSGRGYEQYF
D: TRBD2
size: NA
J: TRBJ2-7
V: TRBV4-3

DNA: TGTGCCAGCAGCTTAGCCCAAAATCAGCCCCAGCATTTT
CDR3: CASSLAQNQPQHF
D: NA
size: NA
J: TRBJ1-5
V: TRBV7-8

DNA: TGTGCCAGCAGCTTGTGGGACAGGGCAGCCGGGGAGCTGTTTTTT
CDR3: CASSLWDRAAGELFF
D: TRBD1
size: NA
J: TRBJ2-2
V: TRBV5-6

DNA: TGCGCCAGCCATACGGCACAGACAGGCTCCTACAATGAGCAGTTCTTC
CDR3: CASHTAQTGSYNEQFF
D: NA
size: few
J: TRBJ2-1
V: TRBV5-1

DNA: TGTGCCATCGGGGCTAGGGGGAACACTGAAGCTTTCTTT
CDR3: CAIGARGNTEAFF
D: NA
size: NA
J: TRBJ1-1
V: TRBV10-3

DNA: TGTGCCAGCAGCCCACAGGTTTTCAACACTGAAGCTTTCTTT
CDR3: CASSPQVFNTEAFF
D: NA
size: NA
J: TRBJ1-1
V: TRBV14

DNA: TGTGCCAGCACCCCCTCGCGGTACAATGAGCAGTTCTTC
CDR3: CASTPSRYNEQFF
D: NA
size: NA
J: TRBJ2-1
V: TRBV27

DNA: TGTGCCAGCAGCGCGGACGGCGGGACAGGGGGCACAGATACGCAGTATTTT
CDR3: CASSADGGTGGTDTQYF
D: TRBD1
size: NA
J: TRBJ2-3
V: TRBV5-8

DNA: TGTGCCAGCAGACCCCGTGGCGGGAGAAGCACCGGGGAGCTGTTTTTT
CDR3: CASRPRGGRSTGELFF
D: TRBD2
size: NA
J: TRBJ2-2
V: TRBV5-4

DNA: TGTGCCAGCACCGTGCGGGGCACTTACGAGCAGTACTTC
CDR3: CASTVRGTYEQYF
D: NA
size: few
J: TRBJ2-7
V: TRBV5-8

DNA: TGTGCCAGCAGGACTAGCGCTGGCGACGAGCAGTACTTC
CDR3: CASRTSAGDEQYF
D: TRBD2
size: NA
J: TRBJ2-7
V: TRBV6-5

DNA: TGCGCCAGCAGTGTGGTCTGGACAGAGATGAACACTGAAGCTTTCTTT
CDR3: CASSVVWTEMNTEAFF
D: NA
size: NA
J: TRBJ1-1
V: TRBV10-2

DNA: TGTGCCAGTAGTAGAAGCCTTCTACAGGGGAATCAGCCCCAGCATTTT
CDR3: CASSRSLLQGNQPQHF
D: TRBD1
size: NA
J: TRBJ1-5
V: TRBV19

DNA: TGTGCCAGCAGCCAGGACAGGGAAGGGGGCTACACCTTC
CDR3: CASSQDREGGYTF
D: TRBD1
size: few
J: TRBJ1-2
V: TRBV11-2

DNA: TGTGCCAGCAGCTTGGATGGGACATTATTCTCTGGAAACACCATATATTTT
CDR3: CASSLDGTLFSGNTIYF
D: NA
size: NA
J: TRBJ1-3
V: TRBV5-4

DNA: TGTGCCAGCAGTTTGACAGGGAAGGTAGATACGCAGTATTTT
CDR3: CASSLTGKVDTQYF
D: TRBD1
size: once
J: TRBJ2-3
V: TRBV28

DNA: TGTGCCAGCAGAGGAGGGAGTTTTTATGGTGGCTACACCTTC
CDR3: CASRGGSFYGGYTF
D: NA
size: few
J: TRBJ1-2
V: TRBV7-8

DNA: TGCAGTGCTAGTACCTCTTCAGTATGGGGCACCTATGGCTACACCTTC
CDR3: CSASTSSVWGTYGYTF
D: NA
size: NA
J: TRBJ1-2
V: TRBV20-1

DNA: TGTGCCAGTAGCTCCGGGACAGGCCTTTCCTACGAGCAGTACTTC
CDR3: CASSSGTGLSYEQYF
D: TRBD1
size: NA
J: TRBJ2-7
V: TRBV19

DNA: TGTGCCAGCAGTACCCTGTCAGGCCGAAGCTCCTACGAGCAGTACTTC
CDR3: CASSTLSGRSSYEQYF
D: NA
size: NA
J: TRBJ2-7
V: TRBV27

DNA: TGTGCCAGCAACACTCACCCCGGGACAGGGCTCTCTGGGGCCAACGTCCTGACTTTC
CDR3: CASNTHPGTGLSGANVLTF
D: TRBD1
size: NA
J: TRBJ2-6
V: TRBV7-6

DNA: TGCAGCGTTGCGAGGGATCGGGTCTATGGCTACACCTTC
CDR3: CSVARDRVYGYTF
D: NA
size: NA
J: TRBJ1-2
V: TRBV29-1

DNA: TGTGCCAGCAGCCCGGGGTCGCTTAAGAACATTCAGTACTTC
CDR3: CASSPGSLKNIQYF
D: NA
size: NA
J: TRBJ2-4
V: TRBV11-1

DNA: TGCGCCAGCAGCCAAGGCAGGGTCGGGCAGTACAATGAGCAGTTCTTC
CDR3: CASSQGRVGQYNEQFF
D: NA
size: NA
J: TRBJ2-1
V: TRBV4-1

DNA: TGTGCCAGCAGTGAAGAAGTCTCTATTTCCTACGAGCAGTACTTC
CDR3: CASSEEVSISYEQYF
D: NA
size: NA
J: TRBJ2-7
V: TRBV6-1

DNA: TGTGCCAGCAGGGCGACAGGGGGACGGGCCTACGAGCAGTACTTC
CDR3: CASRATGGRAYEQYF
D: TRBD1
size: NA
J: TRBJ2-7
V: TRBV2

DNA: TGTGCCAGTAGTATAGTCAGGGGGCCTCGCGAGCAGTACTTC
CDR3: CASSIVRGPREQYF
D: TRBD1
size: NA
J: TRBJ2-7
V: TRBV19

DNA: TGTGCCAGCAGCATACCCGGCAGGAAATCCCACGAGCAGTACTTC
CDR3: CASSIPGRKSHEQYF
D: NA
size: NA
J: TRBJ2-7
V: TRBV7-7

DNA: TGTGCCTGGAGTGTATTGCCCCTACTAGCTCGGTATGAGCAGTTCTTC
CDR3: CAWSVLPLLARYEQFF
D: NA
size: NA
J: TRBJ2-1
V: TRBV30

DNA: TGTGCCTGGCGGGGGCGGACTAGCGGGAGCCTCAGCTCCTACAATGAGCAGTTCTTC
CDR3: CAWRGRTSGSLSSYNEQFF
D: TRBD2
size: NA
J: TRBJ2-1
V: TRBV30

DNA: TGTGCCAGTAGTGTGAAGGGGGCGGCAGATACGCAGTATTTT
CDR3: CASSVKGAADTQYF
D: TRBD1
size: NA
J: TRBJ2-3
V: TRBV19

DNA: TGTGCCAGCACGGGACAGACACAAGAGACCCAGTACTTC
CDR3: CASTGQTQETQYF
D: TRBD1
size: NA
J: TRBJ2-5
V: TRBV2

DNA: TGTGCCAGCTCACCGACTAGAAACACCGGGGAGCTGTTTTTT
CDR3: CASSPTRNTGELFF
D: NA
size: few
J: TRBJ2-2
V: TRBV18

DNA: TGTGCCAGCAGCTTAGAGGCAGGGGGCATCCGGGCTGAAGCTTTCTTT
CDR3: CASSLEAGGIRAEAFF
D: TRBD1
size: NA
J: TRBJ1-1
V: TRBV7-2